This is a list of T cell receptor beta chains from one sample in a study of control samples from healthy donors and cancer patients. Produced via immunoSEQ multiplex PCR; TCRdb's table is partial and in-frame only. The sample carries 150,000 to 190,000 clones, over 90% recorded once. The source material was blood. The receptors were sampled from a man over 45 in good health. CDR3s include the opening cysteine and the closing phenylalanine or tryptophan. The D gene is left open where the match is weak. Some rows mark clone size as missing; the rest say once, few, many or name a class of expanded clone.

J	D	size	V	DNA	CDR3
TRBJ2-4	TRBD2	once	TRBV3-1/TRBV3-2	TGTGCCAGCAGCCAAGGGAATAATCTAGCGGGAGGCCCCCAAAACATTCAGTACTTC	CASSQGNNLAGGPQNIQYF
TRBJ2-7	TRBD2	once	TRBV28	TGTGCCAGCCATAAGACTAGCGGGAGCTACGAGCAGTACTTC	CASHKTSGSYEQYF
TRBJ1-5	-	few	TRBV5-1	TGCGCCAGCAGCTTAGACACGAATCAGCCCCAGCATTTT	CASSLDTNQPQHF
TRBJ2-7	-	-	TRBV7-9	TGTGCCAGCAGCTTAGAAGCCGTCAGCGAGCAGTACTTC	CASSLEAVSEQYF
TRBJ2-7	-	once	TRBV6-5	TGTGCCAGCACACGTACCATCTCCTACGAGCAGTACTTC	CASTRTISYEQYF
TRBJ1-1	-	-	TRBV18	TGTGCCAGCTCCCCAGGGCAGGGCAGGGAAGCTTTCTTT	CASSPGQGREAFF
TRBJ2-7	-	-	TRBV21-1	TGTGCCAACACGGGGACTAGCGGTCCCTACGAGCAGTACTTC	CANTGTSGPYEQYF
TRBJ1-5	-	-	TRBV21-1	TGTGCCAGCACCTATCGCTGGGACATCGGCAATCAGCCCCAGCATTTT	CASTYRWDIGNQPQHF
TRBJ2-3	-	-	TRBV11-2	TGTGCCAGCAGCTTGGGGTACACAGATACGCAGTATTTT	CASSLGYTDTQYF
TRBJ2-7	-	-	TRBV3-1/TRBV3-2	TGTGCCAGCAGCCAAGATAGGAGTATCGAGCAGTACTTC	CASSQDRSIEQYF
TRBJ2-2	TRBD2	-	TRBV11-2	TGTGCCAGCAGCTCCCGGACTAGCGGGACCGGGGAGCTGTTTTTT	CASSSRTSGTGELFF
TRBJ1-6	TRBD1	-	TRBV27	TGTGCCAGCAGTTCTGGGACAGGCAATTCACCCCTCCACTTT	CASSSGTGNSPLHF
TRBJ2-1	TRBD2	-	TRBV6-5	TGTGCCAGCGTTAGCGGGAGGGCCACTGAGCAGTTCTTC	CASVSGRATEQFF
TRBJ2-7	-	-	TRBV19	TGTGCCAGTAGAAAACAGAGGGATAACGAGCAGTACTTC	CASRKQRDNEQYF
TRBJ2-7	-	-	TRBV19	TGTGCCAGTAGTCAGGCCAGCTCCTACGAGCAGTACTTC	CASSQASSYEQYF
TRBJ2-2	TRBD2	-	TRBV28	TGTGCCAGCAGTACCACTAGCGGGAAGGACGGGGAGCTGTTTTTT	CASSTTSGKDGELFF
TRBJ2-7	TRBD1	-	TRBV15	TGTGCCACCAGCGCAACCGGGACAGGGCCCGAGCAGTACTTC	CATSATGTGPEQYF
TRBJ1-1	-	once	TRBV7-9	TGTGCCAGCAGACGCTGCTACAGGTTTATGAACACTGAAGCTTTCTTT	CASRRCYRFMNTEAFF
TRBJ2-2	TRBD1	-	TRBV19	TGTGCCAGTAGTTCAGGACAGGGCAACACCGGGGAGCTGTTTTTT	CASSSGQGNTGELFF
TRBJ2-7	TRBD2	-	TRBV13	TGTGCCAGCAGCTTCAGACTAGCGGGAAGCCTAAAAGGGGGCGAGCAGTACTTC	CASSFRLAGSLKGGEQYF
TRBJ1-2	-	-	TRBV19	TGTGCCAGTAGTCTGGCCTCAGGCTACACCTTC	CASSLASGYTF
TRBJ1-2	TRBD1	-	TRBV11-2	TGTGCCAGCAGCTTAAGGACAGGCAGCAGCTATGGCTACACCTTC	CASSLRTGSSYGYTF
TRBJ2-1	TRBD1	few	TRBV19	TGTGCCAGTAGTATAGCAATAACCGGGACAGGGAGCTCCTACAATGAGCAGTTCTTC	CASSIAITGTGSSYNEQFF
TRBJ2-1	-	once	TRBV6-5	TGTGCCAGCAGTCAGGGAGGCGATGAGCAGTTCTTC	CASSQGGDEQFF
TRBJ1-4	-	-	TRBV9	TGTGCCAGCGCCGGAGGGATCGGGGAAAAACTGTTTTTT	CASAGGIGEKLFF
TRBJ1-5	-	once	TRBV5-1	TGCGCCAGCAGCCCGGAGGCAGGCTATAGCAATCAGCCCCAGCATTTT	CASSPEAGYSNQPQHF
TRBJ1-6	-	-	TRBV30	TGTGCCTGGCAGACCAATTCACCCCTCCACTTT	CAWQTNSPLHF
TRBJ2-1	TRBD2	-	TRBV5-5	TGTGCCAGCAGCTTAAGAGCGGGGTCCTACGGTGAGCAGTTCTTC	CASSLRAGSYGEQFF
TRBJ2-2	TRBD2	-	TRBV11-2	TGTGCCAGCAGGCCCGGACTAGCGGGAGGGAGGACCGGGGAGCTGTTTTTT	CASRPGLAGGRTGELFF
TRBJ2-1	-	-	TRBV2	TGTGCCAGCAGTGAAGGGTGGACTAACTCCTACAATGAGCAGTTCTTC	CASSEGWTNSYNEQFF
TRBJ2-2	TRBD1	-	TRBV6-5	TGTGCCAGCAGACCCGGGACAGGGGTGAGCGGGGAGCTGTTTTTT	CASRPGTGVSGELFF
TRBJ1-2	TRBD1	-	TRBV25-1	TGTGCCAGCAGAGAAGTTCACAGGGGTGTAGGCTATGGCTACACCTTC	CASREVHRGVGYGYTF
TRBJ2-5	TRBD1	-	TRBV2	TGTGCCAGCAGGGTACCGGGACAGGGGAGAGAGACCCAGTACTTC	CASRVPGQGRETQYF
TRBJ2-1	TRBD1	-	TRBV5-1	TGCGCCAGCAGCTCTACCGGGACAGAAGGGAACAATGAGCAGTTCTTC	CASSSTGTEGNNEQFF
TRBJ2-7	-	-	TRBV9	TGTGCCAGCAGCGTAGCCTCGGGACTCCAAACCTACGAGCAGTACTTC	CASSVASGLQTYEQYF
TRBJ1-4	-	-	TRBV28	TGTGCCAGCAGTCTCAGGCGGCTAGAACTGTTTTTT	CASSLRRLELFF
TRBJ2-1	TRBD2	-	TRBV6-4	TGTGCCAGCAGTGACTCTAGCGGGAGGGCCCCTGAGCAGTTCTTC	CASSDSSGRAPEQFF
TRBJ2-7	-	-	TRBV10-1	TGCGCCAGCAGTGAAGCCAGGGGGGTTAAGCAGTACTTC	CASSEARGVKQYF
TRBJ1-1	-	-	TRBV11-2	TGTGCCAGCAGCTTTAACATTTTATCCGGACCGCCCATGAACACTGAAGCTTTCTTT	CASSFNILSGPPMNTEAFF
TRBJ2-1	TRBD2	-	TRBV9	TGTGCCAGTAACGCCGGACTAGCCCCTAACAATGAGCAGTTCTTC	CASNAGLAPNNEQFF
TRBJ2-7	-	-	TRBV10-3	TGTGCCATCAGTGAGTCCCTTGACAGATCCGGCGAGCAGTACTTC	CAISESLDRSGEQYF
TRBJ1-5	-	-	TRBV19	TGTGCCAGTAGTATAGGGGGGGTCGCTCAGCCCCAGCATTTT	CASSIGGVAQPQHF
TRBJ2-5	-	-	TRBV25-1	TGTGCCAGCAGCAGAGGGTTTATCGAGACCCAGTACTTC	CASSRGFIETQYF
TRBJ2-1	TRBD2	-	TRBV19	TGTGCCAGTAGTATTCTGGGCGGGCGGGGGACTAAAGATGAGCAGTTCTTC	CASSILGGRGTKDEQFF
TRBJ1-2	-	-	TRBV10-3	TGTGCCATCACCGAGCCGGCAGGGGACTATGGCTACACCTTC	CAITEPAGDYGYTF
TRBJ1-1	TRBD1	-	TRBV6-5	TGTGCCAGCAGACTCCAGGGGGGTATGAACACTGAAGCTTTCTTT	CASRLQGGMNTEAFF
TRBJ1-2	-	-	TRBV28	TGTGCCAGCAGTTTATCAGTCCATCGGGGCTACACCTTC	CASSLSVHRGYTF
TRBJ1-1	TRBD1	-	TRBV6-5	TGTGCCAGCTCACCGGACAGGGAGTATAACACTGAAGCTTTCTTT	CASSPDREYNTEAFF
TRBJ2-2	-	-	TRBV19	TGTGCCAGTAGTCCGTTCACGAACACCGGGGAGCTGTTTTTT	CASSPFTNTGELFF
TRBJ2-7	-	-	TRBV30	TGTGCCTGGAGCCCCACAACCTACGAGCAGTACTTC	CAWSPTTYEQYF
TRBJ2-7	TRBD2	-	TRBV9	TGTGCCAGCAGCCCGCGGACTAGCGGGACCTACGAGCAGTACTTC	CASSPRTSGTYEQYF
TRBJ2-3	TRBD2	once	TRBV27	TGTGCCAGCAGTGCGGGACTAGCGGTATCCGCTAGGTTTAGCACAGATACGCAGTATTTT	CASSAGLAVSARFSTDTQYF
TRBJ2-1	-	-	TRBV5-1	TGCGCCAGCAGCTTGGAGGCGAGGTCCAATGAGCAGTTCTTC	CASSLEARSNEQFF